The 16 T cell receptor beta chains below all came from one sample that was sequenced in a study of cytomegalovirus exposure and HLA in healthy donors. Primers included in the PCR were 60 Vbeta and 13 Jbeta primers. Measured with immunoSEQ multiplex PCR; TCRdb has only the in-frame clones, and not every one. The profile shows approximately 190,000 clones, 83% of them singletons. The specimen sequenced was PBMCs. These receptors originate from a man in his forties in good health and CMV-seropositive.

V is TRBV28 and J is TRBJ2-7; 8 bases are shared with TRBD2. After removal of 5 bases from V and 7 bases from J, the junction contained 13 bases not matched to a gene. CDR3 length: 15 residues. Germline V gene sequence: CDR1 MDHEN, CDR2 SYDVKM. The CDR3 sequence is CASSLDIAGSLEQYF. Here the CDR3 DNA reads TGTGCCAGCAGTCTTGACATAGCGGGGTCACTTGAGCAGTACTTC.

The gene calls are TRBV2 and TRBJ2-3; 8 bases fit TRBD2. The J segment lost 6 bases and the V segment lost 5 bases, leaving 7 bases of the junction unmatched. The CDR3 is 14 residues long. Germline V gene lookup returns CDR1 SNHLY and CDR2 FYNNEI. The CDR3 DNA reads as TGTGCCAGCAGTAGGGAGCGGGAGTCCGATACGCAGTATTTT. Translated: CASSRERESDTQYF.

This clone was found once. The V gene is TRBV28, the J gene TRBJ2-6; 8 bases are a match to TRBD1. The V gene end was trimmed by 3 bases and the J gene end by 2 bases; junction bases not matched to a gene: 12. The germline V gene encodes CDR1 MDHEN and CDR2 SYDVKM. The CDR3 length is 19 residues. The CDR3, as DNA: TGTGCCAGCAGTTTCTATCCCGGACAGGGTGGGACTGGGGCCAACGTCCTGACTTTC. Protein product: CASSFYPGQGGTGANVLTF.

This clone was seen just once. This chain links TRBV19 with TRBJ1-5, with 7 positions matching TRBD1. CDR3 length equals 15 residues. Germline V CDR1 and CDR2: LNHDA, SQIVND (reference sequence). V shed 6 bases and J 2 bases; nucleotides not matched to a gene: 7. CDR3 coding DNA: TGTGCCAGTAGCAAAGGAGGGACAGGCAATCAGCCCCAGCATTTT. Its translation is CASSKGGTGNQPQHF.

The genes are TRBV5-6 and TRBJ2-1, with unresolved D. The CDR3 is 11 amino acids. With 1 base removed from V and 8 bases from J, the gap between germline ends came to 4 bases. Germline V gene sequence: CDR1 SGHDT, CDR2 YYEEEE. CDR3 residues: CASSLRDEQFF. CDR3 DNA: TGTGCCAGCAGCTTGCGTGATGAGCAGTTCTTC.

The V and J genes are TRBV29-1 and TRBJ1-2; TRBD1 aligns across 10 bases. Looked up from germline, CDR1 is SQVTM and CDR2 is ANQGSEA. V was pared by 4 bases and J by 6 bases, with 8 bases of the junction left unmatched. CDR3 length: 14 residues. The CDR3 DNA follows: TGCAGCGTTGCACCGGGACAGGGGATGGATGGCTACACCTTC. This translates into CSVAPGQGMDGYTF.

The V call is TRBV7-2, the J call TRBJ2-5; D is possibly TRBD2 (5 bases). V shed 3 bases and J shed 4 bases, with 12 bases lying between them. This CDR3 contains 14 residues. Germline CDR1 and CDR2: SGHTA and FQGNSA. DNA of the CDR3: TGTGCCAGCAGCTTCCCCGGGATCGGAGAGACCCAGTACTTC. Translated, it gives CASSFPGIGETQYF.

V gene TRBV5-4 combines with J gene TRBJ2-5; D ambiguous. The ends were cut back, 1 base at V and 4 bases at J, with 8 bases in the middle. Germline V lookup: CDR1 SGHNT, CDR2 YYREEE (reference sequence). The CDR3 consists of 13 residues. The CDR3 region has the DNA TGTGCCAGCAGCTTGAGGTCGGGAGAGACCCAGTACTTC. This gives the protein CASSLRSGETQYF.

J is TRBJ2-1 and V is TRBV7-7, with 13 bases aligning to TRBD2. V shed 5 bases, J shed 5 bases, and the junction held 3 bases outside the gene matches. This CDR3 is built from 15 residues. In germline, CDR1 is SSHAT, CDR2 FNYEAQ (reference sequence). The CDR3 loop reads CASSPGLAGNNEQFF. The CDR3 DNA is TGTGCCAGCAGCCCGGGACTAGCGGGGAACAATGAGCAGTTCTTC.

The chain recombines TRBV5-5 with TRBJ2-3; 7 bases agree with TRBD1. CDR1 SGHKS and CDR2 YYEKEE come from the germline V gene (reference sequence). Losses at the gene ends were 4 bases for V and 6 bases for J; bases not matched to a gene: 17. The CDR3 has 17 amino acids. The CDR3 protein is CASSHTPSIGQADTQYF. The CDR3 nucleotides are TGTGCCAGCAGCCACACCCCGAGCATAGGACAGGCCGATACGCAGTATTTT.

This sequence joins TRBV7-9 and TRBJ2-7, with D possibly TRBD1 on 6 matching bases. Deletions cut 1 base from V and 4 bases from J, with 17 bases between. The CDR3 has 16 residues. Looked up from germline, CDR1 is SEHNR and CDR2 is FQNEAQ (reference sequence). The CDR3 DNA is TGTGCCAGCAGCTTAGGGACAGCCAAAATAGAATACGAGCAGTACTTC. It codes for CASSLGTAKIEYEQYF.

The rearrangement uses TRBV18 and TRBJ2-5, with 12 bases identical to TRBD2. Trimming cost V 1 base and J 3 bases; bases outside gene matches: 9. The CDR3 sequence is 18 residues long. The germline V gene encodes CDR1 KGHSH and CDR2 LQKENI. In nucleotides, the CDR3 is TGTGCCAGCTCACCACTAAGGCTAGCGGGAGGGCCAGAAGAGACCCAGTACTTC. Amino acid sequence: CASSPLRLAGGPEETQYF.

The chain couples TRBV11-2 to TRBJ2-7; TRBD2 matches at 8 bases. The germline CDR1 and CDR2 sequences are SGHAT and FQNNGV. Unmatched junction bases numbered 5, after V lost 1 base and J lost 12 bases. This CDR3 region has 12 residues. CDR3 in amino acids: CASSLGISGAYF. The DNA for the CDR3 is TGTGCCAGCAGCTTAGGTATTAGCGGGGCGTACTTC.

CDR3 protein: CASSSGGSYNEQFF. In DNA, the CDR3 is TGTGCCAGTAGTAGCGGAGGCTCCTACAATGAGCAGTTCTTC. This chain connects TRBV19 to TRBJ2-1; perhaps TRBD2 as D (5 bases). The CDR3 has 14 residues. V lost 4 bases to trimming and J lost 0 bases, with 7 bases between them. Germline V CDR1 and CDR2: LNHDA, SQIVND (reference sequence).

The genes are TRBV29-1 and TRBJ1-1, with 8 bases lining up with TRBD1. Germline CDR1 and CDR2: SQVTM and ANQGSEA. This CDR3 region has 13 residues. Germline trimming cut 5 bases from V and 8 bases from J; bases unmatched to any gene: 10. Written as DNA, the CDR3 is TGCAGCGTTTCTGAGACAGGGGCCGTGGAAGCTTTCTTT. This codes for CSVSETGAVEAFF.

This rearrangement joins TRBV21-1 to TRBJ2-5; the table's D call of TRBD2 was not tested on the DNA. TRBV21-1 is an annotated pseudogene. CDR3 length: 17 residues. In DNA, the CDR3 is TGTGCCAGCAGGTACCCGCGAGGACTAGCGGTCCAAGAGACCCAGTACTTC. Amino acids: CASRYPRGLAVQETQYF.